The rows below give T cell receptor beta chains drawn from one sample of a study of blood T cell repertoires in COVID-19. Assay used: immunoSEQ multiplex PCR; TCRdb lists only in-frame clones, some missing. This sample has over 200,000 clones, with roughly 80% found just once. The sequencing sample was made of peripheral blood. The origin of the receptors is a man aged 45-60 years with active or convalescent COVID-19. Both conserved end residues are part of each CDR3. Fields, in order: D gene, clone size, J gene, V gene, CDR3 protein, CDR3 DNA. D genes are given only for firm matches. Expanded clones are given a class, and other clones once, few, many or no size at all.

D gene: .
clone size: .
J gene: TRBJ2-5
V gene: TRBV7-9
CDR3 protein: CASSTTGDQETQYF
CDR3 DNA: TGTGCCAGCAGCACTACGGGGGACCAAGAGACCCAGTACTTC

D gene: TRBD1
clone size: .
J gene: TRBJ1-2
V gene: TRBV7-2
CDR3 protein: CASSPDRDYGYTF
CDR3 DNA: TGTGCCAGCAGCCCGGACAGGGATTATGGCTACACCTTC

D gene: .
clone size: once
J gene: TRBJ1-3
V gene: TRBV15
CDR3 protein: CATSRASSPSGNTIYF
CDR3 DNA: TGTGCCACCAGCAGAGCTAGCAGCCCCTCTGGAAACACCATATATTTT

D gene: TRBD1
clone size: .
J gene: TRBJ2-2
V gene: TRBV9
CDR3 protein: CASTGMGQGIANTGELFF
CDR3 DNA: TGTGCCAGCACGGGTATGGGACAGGGGATCGCGAACACCGGGGAGCTGTTTTTT

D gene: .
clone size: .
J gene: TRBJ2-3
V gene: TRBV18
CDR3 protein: CASSSTPVAETDTQYF
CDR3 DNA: TGTGCCAGCTCATCAACGCCGGTAGCAGAAACAGATACGCAGTATTTT

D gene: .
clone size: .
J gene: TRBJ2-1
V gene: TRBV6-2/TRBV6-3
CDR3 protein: CASSPWRNQPGSNEQFF
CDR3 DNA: TGTGCCAGCAGTCCCTGGAGGAACCAACCCGGTAGTAATGAGCAGTTCTTC

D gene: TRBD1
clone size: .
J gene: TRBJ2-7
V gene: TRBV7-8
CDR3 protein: CASSLGQTGYEQYF
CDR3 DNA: TGTGCCAGCAGCTTAGGACAGACAGGGTACGAGCAGTACTTC

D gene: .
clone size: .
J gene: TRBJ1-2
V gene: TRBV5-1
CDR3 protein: CASSSLRGGGGYTF
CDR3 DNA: TGCGCCAGCAGCTCACTCAGGGGTGGAGGAGGCTACACCTTC

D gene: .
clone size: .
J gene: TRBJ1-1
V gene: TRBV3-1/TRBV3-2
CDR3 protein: CASSQRDSRGAFF
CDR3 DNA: TGTGCCAGCAGCCAACGAGACTCTAGGGGGGCTTTCTTT

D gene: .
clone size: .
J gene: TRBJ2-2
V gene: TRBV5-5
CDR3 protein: CASSSLLTGELFF
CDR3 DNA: TGTGCCAGCAGCTCGCTACTGACCGGGGAGCTGTTTTTT

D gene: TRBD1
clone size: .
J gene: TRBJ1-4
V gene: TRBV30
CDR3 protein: CAWSGGQDNEKLFF
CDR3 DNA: TGTGCCTGGAGTGGGGGACAGGATAATGAAAAACTGTTTTTT

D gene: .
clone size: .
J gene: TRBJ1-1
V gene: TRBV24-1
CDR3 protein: CATKQDGSNTEAFF
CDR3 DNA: TGTGCCACCAAACAGGACGGGTCGAACACTGAAGCTTTCTTT

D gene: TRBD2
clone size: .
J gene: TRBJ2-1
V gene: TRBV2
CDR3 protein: CASRGLAGGNEQFF
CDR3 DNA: TGTGCCAGCAGGGGACTAGCGGGAGGTAATGAGCAGTTCTTC

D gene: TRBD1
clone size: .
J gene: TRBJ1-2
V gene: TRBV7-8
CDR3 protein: CASSLVGTDFRLYGYTF
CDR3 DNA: TGTGCCAGCAGCTTAGTAGGGACAGATTTCCGCCTCTATGGCTACACCTTC

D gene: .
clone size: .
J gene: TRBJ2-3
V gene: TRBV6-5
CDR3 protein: CASAYQTDTDTQYF
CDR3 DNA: TGTGCCAGCGCCTACCAGACAGACACAGATACGCAGTATTTT

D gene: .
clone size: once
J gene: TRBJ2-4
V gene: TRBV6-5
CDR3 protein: CASSYSGGQQNIQYF
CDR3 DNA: TGTGCCAGCAGTTACTCGGGAGGTCAACAAAACATTCAGTACTTC

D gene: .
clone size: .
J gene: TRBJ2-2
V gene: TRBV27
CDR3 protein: CASSFLPRRTGELFF
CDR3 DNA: TGTGCCAGCAGTTTCCTCCCGCGGCGCACCGGGGAGCTGTTTTTT

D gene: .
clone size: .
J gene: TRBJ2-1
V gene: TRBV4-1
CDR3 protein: CASSQVSQLSPYNEQFF
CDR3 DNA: TGCGCCAGCAGCCAAGTGTCACAACTAAGTCCCTACAATGAGCAGTTCTTC

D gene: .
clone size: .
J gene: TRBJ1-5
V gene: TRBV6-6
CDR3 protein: CASSPPARGYQPQHF
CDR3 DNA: TGTGCCAGCAGTCCGCCAGCCAGGGGATATCAGCCCCAGCATTTT

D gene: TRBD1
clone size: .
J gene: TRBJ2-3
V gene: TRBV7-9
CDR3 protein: CASSLNRGPYTQYF
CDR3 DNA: TGTGCCAGCAGCTTAAACAGGGGGCCGTATACGCAGTATTTT

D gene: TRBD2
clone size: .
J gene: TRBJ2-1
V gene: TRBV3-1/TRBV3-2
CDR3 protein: CASSQGGGVITYNEQFF
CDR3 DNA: TGTGCCAGCAGCCAGGGTGGGGGGGTAATCACCTACAATGAGCAGTTCTTC

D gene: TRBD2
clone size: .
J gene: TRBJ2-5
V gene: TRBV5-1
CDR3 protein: CATSGLGGGETQYF
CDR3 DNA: TGCGCCACCTCCGGTCTAGGCGGGGGGGAGACCCAGTACTTC

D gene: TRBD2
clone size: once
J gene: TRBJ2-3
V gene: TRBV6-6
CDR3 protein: CASSLSGGGSTDTQYF
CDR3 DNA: TGTGCCAGCAGTCTTAGCGGGGGGGGGTCGACAGATACGCAGTATTTT

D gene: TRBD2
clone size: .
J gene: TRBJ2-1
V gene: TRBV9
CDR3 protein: CASSLRGLAGVNEQFF
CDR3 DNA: TGTGCCAGCAGCCTACGCGGACTAGCGGGGGTTAATGAGCAGTTCTTC

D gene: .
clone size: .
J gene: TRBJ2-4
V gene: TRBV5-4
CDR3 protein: CASSLERESAKNIQYF
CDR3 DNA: TGTGCCAGCAGCTTGGAGAGGGAATCGGCCAAAAACATTCAGTACTTC

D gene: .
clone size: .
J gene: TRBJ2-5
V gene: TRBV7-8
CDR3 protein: CASSPGTPRGTETQYF
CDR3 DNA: TGTGCCAGCAGCCCCGGGACACCACGGGGAACGGAGACCCAGTACTTC

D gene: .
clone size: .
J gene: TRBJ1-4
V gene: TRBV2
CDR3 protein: CASSETESGGPNEKLFF
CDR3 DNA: TGTGCCAGCAGTGAAACGGAAAGCGGTGGGCCCAACGAAAAACTGTTTTTT

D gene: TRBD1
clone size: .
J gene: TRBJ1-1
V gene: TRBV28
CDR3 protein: CASRPGQGVGTEAFF
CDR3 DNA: TGTGCCAGCAGACCGGGACAGGGGGTAGGGACTGAAGCTTTCTTT

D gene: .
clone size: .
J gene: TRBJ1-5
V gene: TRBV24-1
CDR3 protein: CATSDTSRGDNQPQHF
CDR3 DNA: TGTGCCACCAGTGATACGTCCAGGGGTGATAATCAGCCCCAGCATTTT

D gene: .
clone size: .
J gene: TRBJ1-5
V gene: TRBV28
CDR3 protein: CASSSIAGRKPQHF
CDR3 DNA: TGTGCCAGCAGTTCCATAGCGGGGAGGAAGCCCCAGCATTTT

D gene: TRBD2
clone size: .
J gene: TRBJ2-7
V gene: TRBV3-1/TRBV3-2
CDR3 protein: CASSQRTSGYEQYF
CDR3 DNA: TGTGCCAGCAGCCAAAGGACTAGCGGTTACGAGCAGTACTTC

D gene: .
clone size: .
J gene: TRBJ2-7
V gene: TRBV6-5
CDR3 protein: CASSYSIFGSYEQYF
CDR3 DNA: TGTGCCAGCAGTTACTCGATCTTCGGCTCCTACGAGCAGTACTTC

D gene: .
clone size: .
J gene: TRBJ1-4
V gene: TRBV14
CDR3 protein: CASSHLAGVNEKLFF
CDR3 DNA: TGTGCCAGCAGCCACTTGGCAGGGGTGAATGAAAAACTGTTTTTT

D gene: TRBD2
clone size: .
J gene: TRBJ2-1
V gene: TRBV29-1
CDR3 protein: CSVLLAGGRNEQFF
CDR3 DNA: TGCAGCGTATTACTAGCGGGGGGGCGGAATGAGCAGTTCTTC

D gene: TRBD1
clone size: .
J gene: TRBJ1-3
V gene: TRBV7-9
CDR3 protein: CASSFDRDSGNTIYF
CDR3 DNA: TGTGCCAGCAGCTTTGACAGGGACTCTGGAAACACCATATATTTT

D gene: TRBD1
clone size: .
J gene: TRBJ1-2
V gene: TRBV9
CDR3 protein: CASSTGQGANYGYTF
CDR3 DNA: TGTGCCAGCAGCACGGGACAGGGAGCTAACTATGGCTACACCTTC

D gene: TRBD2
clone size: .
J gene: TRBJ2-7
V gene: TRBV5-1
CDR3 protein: CASSGGGSYEQYF
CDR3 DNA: TGCGCCAGCAGTGGCGGGGGCTCCTACGAGCAGTACTTC

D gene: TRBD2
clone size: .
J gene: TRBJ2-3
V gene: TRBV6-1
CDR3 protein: CASSETSYTQYF
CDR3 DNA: TGTGCCAGCAGTGAGACTAGCTATACGCAGTATTTT

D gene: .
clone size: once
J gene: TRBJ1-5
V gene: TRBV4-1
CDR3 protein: CASSQDSAYGGYSNQPQHF
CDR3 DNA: TGCGCCAGCAGCCAAGATTCGGCTTATGGGGGGTATAGCAATCAGCCCCAGCATTTT

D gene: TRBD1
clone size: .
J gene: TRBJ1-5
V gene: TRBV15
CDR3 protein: CATSIRTGGQAQHF
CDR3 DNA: TGTGCCACCAGCATTCGGACAGGGGGCCAGGCCCAGCATTTT

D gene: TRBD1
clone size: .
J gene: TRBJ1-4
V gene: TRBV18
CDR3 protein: CASSSSTGATNEKLFF
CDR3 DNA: TGTGCCAGCTCATCGTCCACAGGGGCAACTAATGAAAAACTGTTTTTT

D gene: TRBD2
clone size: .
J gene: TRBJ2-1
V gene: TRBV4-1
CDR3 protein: CASSQDKELAGNEQFF
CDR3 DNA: TGCGCCAGCAGCCAAGATAAGGAACTAGCGGGCAATGAGCAGTTCTTC

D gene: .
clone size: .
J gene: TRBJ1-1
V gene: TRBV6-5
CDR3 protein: CASSPQVNTEAFF
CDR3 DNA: TGTGCCAGTTCCCCACAGGTTAACACTGAAGCTTTCTTT

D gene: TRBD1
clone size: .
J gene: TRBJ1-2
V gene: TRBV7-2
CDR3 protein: CASSSPTGDYYGYTF
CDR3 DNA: TGTGCCAGCAGCTCGCCAACAGGGGACTACTATGGCTACACCTTC

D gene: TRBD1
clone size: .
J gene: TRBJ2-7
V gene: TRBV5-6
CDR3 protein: CASSLVRRQGWGEQYF
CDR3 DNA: TGTGCCAGCAGTTTAGTTCGCCGACAGGGATGGGGCGAGCAGTACTTC

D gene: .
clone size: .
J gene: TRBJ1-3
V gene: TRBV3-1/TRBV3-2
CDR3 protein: CASSQGSSGNTIYF
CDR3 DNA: TGTGCCAGCAGCCAGGGGAGCTCTGGAAACACCATATATTTT

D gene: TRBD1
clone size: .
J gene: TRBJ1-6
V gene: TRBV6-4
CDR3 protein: CASRPGTGSNSPLHF
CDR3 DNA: TGTGCCAGCAGACCCGGGACAGGGAGTAATTCACCCCTCCACTTT

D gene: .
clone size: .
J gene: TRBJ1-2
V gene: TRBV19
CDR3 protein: CASSMGGARSSYGYTF
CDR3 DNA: TGTGCCAGTAGTATGGGTGGAGCGAGAAGTTCCTATGGCTACACCTTC

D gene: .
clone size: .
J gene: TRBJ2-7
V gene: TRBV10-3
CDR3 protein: CAHGRGYEQYF
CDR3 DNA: TGTGCCCACGGAAGGGGTTACGAGCAGTACTTC

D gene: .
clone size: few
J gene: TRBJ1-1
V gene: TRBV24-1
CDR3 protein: CATMSGTEAFF
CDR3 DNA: TGTGCCACCATGTCAGGCACTGAAGCTTTCTTT